This TCR beta chain was sequenced during a study of human T cells and chemical hapten exposure. MiXCR was run by TCRdb on the RACE reads, yielding one entry per CDR3 protein. The sample consists of a few hundred thousand distinct CDR3 sequences, about 6% of them appearing once. Study findings and constraints: Large CDR3 similarity clusters arose significantly more often from expanded TCRs than from controls.

V was pared by 6 bases and J by 3 bases, with 14 bases of the junction left unmatched. The CDR3 is 16 residues long. Germline V gene sequence: CDR1 DFQATT, CDR2 SNEGSKA (reference sequence). This clonotype was counted a few times. The antigen remains unidentified. The time point: patch test 2, 6 weeks after DPC sensitization. Documented treatment: therapeutic diphenylcyclopropenone sensitization with weekly scalp DPC. Patients had alopecia, were aged 18 to 70, and were not pregnant. This chain uses TRBV20-1 with TRBJ2-7; TRBD2 agrees at 10 bases. This receptor was taken from a woman between 18 and 29 years old with alopecia areata. Some clones in this sample may be carry-over from other donors' samples. The starting material was whole blood, obtained in connection with sensitization to the hapten diphenylcyclopropenone (DPC). The CDR3, as DNA: TGCAGTGCCTTAGCGGGGGGTCGCTCCCCCCTCTACGAGCAGTACTTC. Protein product: CSALAGGRSPLYEQYF.